These T cell receptor beta chains were read from a single sample in a study of T cells in localized non-small cell lung cancer. Profiled with immunoSEQ multiplex PCR; TCRdb holds only in-frame clones, not every one. The sample has 23,000 or so clones, more than 85% seen once; the top ten hold 12% to 15%. The sequences come from peripheral blood, collected before any cancer treatment. These receptors were obtained from a man aged 35 to 70 with stage III squamous cell lung carcinoma. Each CDR3 is given with its conserved first and last residue. The D gene is left open where the match is weak. Part of the rows lack a size; the others show once, few, many or a class for expanded clones.

clone size: -
J gene: TRBJ2-5
CDR3 length: 14
D gene: TRBD1
V gene: TRBV7-2
CDR3 DNA: TGTGCCAGCAGATCAGGACAGGGACAAGAGACCCAGTACTTC
CDR3 protein: CASRSGQGQETQYF

clone size: -
J gene: TRBJ2-7
CDR3 length: 12
D gene: TRBD1
V gene: TRBV28
CDR3 DNA: TGTGCCAGCAGTAGACAGGGATACGAGCAGTACTTC
CDR3 protein: CASSRQGYEQYF

clone size: -
J gene: TRBJ1-1
CDR3 length: 14
D gene: TRBD1
V gene: TRBV9
CDR3 DNA: TGTGCCAGCAGCGTGACAGGGGTACACACTGAAGCTTTCTTT
CDR3 protein: CASSVTGVHTEAFF

clone size: -
J gene: TRBJ1-2
CDR3 length: 16
D gene: TRBD1
V gene: TRBV15
CDR3 DNA: TGTGCCACCAGCAGAGTCGGCGGGACAGGGTTGGGAGGCTACACCTTC
CDR3 protein: CATSRVGGTGLGGYTF

clone size: -
J gene: TRBJ2-7
CDR3 length: 15
D gene: TRBD2
V gene: TRBV7-2
CDR3 DNA: TGTGCCAGCAGCTTAGACCTGACTAGCGTGAACGAGCAGTACTTC
CDR3 protein: CASSLDLTSVNEQYF

clone size: -
J gene: TRBJ2-1
CDR3 length: 16
D gene: TRBD1
V gene: TRBV5-1
CDR3 DNA: TGCGCCAGCAGCTTCGAGGGGACAGCGATATACAATGAGCAGTTCTTC
CDR3 protein: CASSFEGTAIYNEQFF

clone size: -
J gene: TRBJ1-5
CDR3 length: 16
D gene: -
V gene: TRBV28
CDR3 DNA: TGTGCCAGCAGTCCAGGACAGTATAATAGCAATCAGCCCCAGCATTTT
CDR3 protein: CASSPGQYNSNQPQHF

clone size: -
J gene: TRBJ1-2
CDR3 length: 13
D gene: -
V gene: TRBV7-9
CDR3 DNA: TGTGCCAGCAGCCGCCCGATGGGGGAAGGCTACACCTTC
CDR3 protein: CASSRPMGEGYTF

clone size: -
J gene: TRBJ1-1
CDR3 length: 13
D gene: -
V gene: TRBV19
CDR3 DNA: TGTGCCAGTAGTATAGGAGGGACCACTGAAGCTTTCTTT
CDR3 protein: CASSIGGTTEAFF

clone size: -
J gene: TRBJ2-7
CDR3 length: 15
D gene: TRBD2
V gene: TRBV4-3
CDR3 DNA: TGCGCCAGCAGCCAAGATTTTGCGGGGGGGTACGAGCAGTACTTC
CDR3 protein: CASSQDFAGGYEQYF

clone size: -
J gene: TRBJ2-4
CDR3 length: 21
D gene: TRBD1
V gene: TRBV28
CDR3 DNA: TGTGCCAGCAGTTTACACCCCCCTTCTCGACAGGGGCGGGGAGCCAAAAACATTCAGTACTTC
CDR3 protein: CASSLHPPSRQGRGAKNIQYF

clone size: -
J gene: TRBJ2-7
CDR3 length: 13
D gene: TRBD2
V gene: TRBV6-1
CDR3 DNA: TGTGCCAGCAGTCGTAGCGGGAACTACGAGCAGTACTTC
CDR3 protein: CASSRSGNYEQYF

clone size: once
J gene: TRBJ2-5
CDR3 length: 13
D gene: TRBD2
V gene: TRBV5-4
CDR3 DNA: TGTGCCAGCAGCTCGGGACTAGAAGAGACCCAGTACTTC
CDR3 protein: CASSSGLEETQYF

clone size: -
J gene: TRBJ2-2
CDR3 length: 20
D gene: -
V gene: TRBV5-1
CDR3 DNA: TGCGCCAGCAGCTTGGATCGGCGAGGGGGTTGGTTCGCGAACACCGGGGAGCTGTTTTTT
CDR3 protein: CASSLDRRGGWFANTGELFF

clone size: -
J gene: TRBJ1-4
CDR3 length: 15
D gene: -
V gene: TRBV7-9
CDR3 DNA: TGTGCCAGCAGCCTCGGGCAAACAACTAATGAAAAACTGTTTTTT
CDR3 protein: CASSLGQTTNEKLFF

clone size: -
J gene: TRBJ2-2
CDR3 length: 14
D gene: -
V gene: TRBV7-2
CDR3 DNA: TGTGCCAGCAGCCCCGGACAGTTCACCGGGGAGCTGTTTTTT
CDR3 protein: CASSPGQFTGELFF

clone size: -
J gene: TRBJ2-6
CDR3 length: 14
D gene: -
V gene: TRBV28
CDR3 DNA: TGTGCCAGCAGCCCTAGTCAGGGACCTGGCGTCCTGACTTTC
CDR3 protein: CASSPSQGPGVLTF

clone size: -
J gene: TRBJ1-1
CDR3 length: 14
D gene: TRBD1
V gene: TRBV7-9
CDR3 DNA: TGTGCCAGCAGCCCCGGCAGGGGGGGAACTGAAGCTTTCTTT
CDR3 protein: CASSPGRGGTEAFF

clone size: -
J gene: TRBJ2-2
CDR3 length: 15
D gene: TRBD1
V gene: TRBV5-5
CDR3 DNA: TGTGCCAGCAGCTCCCTGACAGGGAAGGCCGGGGAGCTGTTTTTT
CDR3 protein: CASSSLTGKAGELFF

clone size: once
J gene: TRBJ2-1
CDR3 length: 16
D gene: TRBD2
V gene: TRBV5-1
CDR3 DNA: TGCGCCAGCAGCAGGATTTTAGCGGGAGGGAGGGATGAGCAGTTCTTC
CDR3 protein: CASSRILAGGRDEQFF

clone size: once
J gene: TRBJ1-4
CDR3 length: 13
D gene: TRBD1
V gene: TRBV5-1
CDR3 DNA: TGCGCCAGCAGTATGGGCAGGGGGGAAAAACTGTTTTTT
CDR3 protein: CASSMGRGEKLFF

clone size: -
J gene: TRBJ2-7
CDR3 length: 12
D gene: -
V gene: TRBV2
CDR3 DNA: TGTGCCAGCAGCGGGAATCCCTACGAGCAGTACTTC
CDR3 protein: CASSGNPYEQYF

clone size: -
J gene: TRBJ2-5
CDR3 length: 15
D gene: -
V gene: TRBV7-2
CDR3 DNA: TGTGCCAGCAGCTTAGTATCCAGACGGGGGGAGACCCAGTACTTC
CDR3 protein: CASSLVSRRGETQYF

clone size: -
J gene: TRBJ1-3
CDR3 length: 15
D gene: -
V gene: TRBV28
CDR3 DNA: TGTGCCAGCAGTTTACGCGCGTACTCTGGAAACACCATATATTTT
CDR3 protein: CASSLRAYSGNTIYF

clone size: -
J gene: TRBJ2-7
CDR3 length: 15
D gene: TRBD1
V gene: TRBV7-2
CDR3 DNA: TGTGCCAGCAGCTCCGACAGGGGTCTCAGCTACGAGCAGTACTTC
CDR3 protein: CASSSDRGLSYEQYF

clone size: -
J gene: TRBJ2-3
CDR3 length: 16
D gene: -
V gene: TRBV5-1
CDR3 DNA: TGCGCCAGCAGCTCTGGGCTTGGCGGGACGGTAGATACGCAGTATTTT
CDR3 protein: CASSSGLGGTVDTQYF

clone size: -
J gene: TRBJ1-4
CDR3 length: 15
D gene: -
V gene: TRBV5-1
CDR3 DNA: TGCGCCAGCAGCCTGGAAGGGCACGGTAATGAAAAACTGTTTTTT
CDR3 protein: CASSLEGHGNEKLFF

clone size: -
J gene: TRBJ2-7
CDR3 length: 15
D gene: TRBD2
V gene: TRBV19
CDR3 DNA: TGTGCCAGTAGTATAACGAGGGGACTAGTTTACGAGCAGTACTTC
CDR3 protein: CASSITRGLVYEQYF

clone size: -
J gene: TRBJ1-1
CDR3 length: 13
D gene: -
V gene: TRBV29-1
CDR3 DNA: TGCAGCGTGCAAGGACATACCAACACTGAAGCTTTCTTT
CDR3 protein: CSVQGHTNTEAFF

clone size: -
J gene: TRBJ2-7
CDR3 length: 16
D gene: TRBD1
V gene: TRBV5-1
CDR3 DNA: TGCGCCAGCAGCTTGGCGTTCGGGACAGGGATGTACGAGCAGTACTTC
CDR3 protein: CASSLAFGTGMYEQYF

clone size: -
J gene: TRBJ1-1
CDR3 length: 14
D gene: -
V gene: TRBV28
CDR3 DNA: TGTGCCAGCAGTTACCTTGGGGGGAACACTGAAGCTTTCTTT
CDR3 protein: CASSYLGGNTEAFF

clone size: -
J gene: TRBJ1-1
CDR3 length: 8
D gene: -
V gene: TRBV29-1
CDR3 DNA: TGCAGCGCTGCGGGAGCTTTCTTT
CDR3 protein: CSAAGAFF

clone size: -
J gene: TRBJ2-1
CDR3 length: 15
D gene: -
V gene: TRBV2
CDR3 DNA: TGTGCCAGCAGCGGGTGGTCGGTCATGCGCTATGAGCAGTTCTTC
CDR3 protein: CASSGWSVMRYEQFF

clone size: -
J gene: TRBJ2-1
CDR3 length: 16
D gene: TRBD2
V gene: TRBV27
CDR3 DNA: TGTGCCAGCAGTTCTGCCGGGACTAGCGGTAAATATGAGCAGTTCTTC
CDR3 protein: CASSSAGTSGKYEQFF

clone size: -
J gene: TRBJ1-4
CDR3 length: 15
D gene: -
V gene: TRBV4-2
CDR3 DNA: TGTGCCAGCAGCCAAGGCGACAGCTTAGATGAAAAACTGTTTTTT
CDR3 protein: CASSQGDSLDEKLFF

clone size: -
J gene: TRBJ1-5
CDR3 length: 14
D gene: -
V gene: TRBV5-3
CDR3 DNA: TGTGCCAGAAGCTCCCTCCGCGTTAATCAGCCCCAGCATTTT
CDR3 protein: CARSSLRVNQPQHF

clone size: -
J gene: TRBJ2-7
CDR3 length: 13
D gene: -
V gene: TRBV2
CDR3 DNA: TGTGCCAGCAGTGAAGACGGGGAAGACGAGCAGTACTTC
CDR3 protein: CASSEDGEDEQYF

clone size: -
J gene: TRBJ2-7
CDR3 length: 13
D gene: -
V gene: TRBV7-3
CDR3 DNA: TGTGCCAGCAGCTTAACGGAGAGTCGCGAGCAGTACTTC
CDR3 protein: CASSLTESREQYF

clone size: -
J gene: TRBJ2-5
CDR3 length: 16
D gene: TRBD1
V gene: TRBV2
CDR3 DNA: TGTGCCAGCAGTACCAGACAGGGGGCAAGCCAAGAGACCCAGTACTTC
CDR3 protein: CASSTRQGASQETQYF

clone size: -
J gene: TRBJ2-7
CDR3 length: 14
D gene: TRBD1
V gene: TRBV6-5
CDR3 DNA: TGTGCCAGCAGGACTGGGACAGCGTTCTACGAGCAGTACTTC
CDR3 protein: CASRTGTAFYEQYF

clone size: once
J gene: TRBJ2-5
CDR3 length: 16
D gene: -
V gene: TRBV11-2
CDR3 DNA: TGTGCCAGCAGCTTAGGTTCTGGAGCCCCCCAAGAGACCCAGTACTTC
CDR3 protein: CASSLGSGAPQETQYF

clone size: -
J gene: TRBJ1-4
CDR3 length: 15
D gene: TRBD1
V gene: TRBV7-9
CDR3 DNA: TGTGCCAGCAGCTTAGGGGGGACAGATAATGAAAAACTGTTTTTT
CDR3 protein: CASSLGGTDNEKLFF

clone size: -
J gene: TRBJ2-4
CDR3 length: 16
D gene: -
V gene: TRBV28
CDR3 DNA: TGTGCCAGCAGTTTATGGGGTCGGGAAGCCAAAAACATTCAGTACTTC
CDR3 protein: CASSLWGREAKNIQYF

clone size: -
J gene: TRBJ2-6
CDR3 length: 18
D gene: -
V gene: TRBV7-7
CDR3 DNA: TGTGCCAGCAGCCCCCCCAGGGGCCTTCTCTCTGGGGCCAACGTCCTGACTTTC
CDR3 protein: CASSPPRGLLSGANVLTF

clone size: -
J gene: TRBJ2-1
CDR3 length: 14
D gene: -
V gene: TRBV9
CDR3 DNA: TGTGCCAGCAGCGTCTGGGGGCGCGGAGATGAGCAGTTCTTC
CDR3 protein: CASSVWGRGDEQFF

clone size: -
J gene: TRBJ2-2
CDR3 length: 15
D gene: -
V gene: TRBV28
CDR3 DNA: TGTGCCACCTATACAGGGCCCACAAGGGGCGGGGAGCTGTTTTTT
CDR3 protein: CATYTGPTRGGELFF

clone size: -
J gene: TRBJ1-2
CDR3 length: 16
D gene: TRBD1
V gene: TRBV2
CDR3 DNA: TGTGCCAGCAGCCCTACAAGACAGGGCCTGGGAGGCGGCTACACCTTC
CDR3 protein: CASSPTRQGLGGGYTF

clone size: few
J gene: TRBJ1-3
CDR3 length: 16
D gene: -
V gene: TRBV28
CDR3 DNA: TGTGCCAGCAGTTCCCCAGGTCGAAGCTCTGGAAACACCATATATTTT
CDR3 protein: CASSSPGRSSGNTIYF

clone size: -
J gene: TRBJ1-4
CDR3 length: 14
D gene: -
V gene: TRBV18
CDR3 DNA: TGTGCCAGCAGGGCCAGCGCAACTAATGAAAAACTGTTTTTT
CDR3 protein: CASRASATNEKLFF